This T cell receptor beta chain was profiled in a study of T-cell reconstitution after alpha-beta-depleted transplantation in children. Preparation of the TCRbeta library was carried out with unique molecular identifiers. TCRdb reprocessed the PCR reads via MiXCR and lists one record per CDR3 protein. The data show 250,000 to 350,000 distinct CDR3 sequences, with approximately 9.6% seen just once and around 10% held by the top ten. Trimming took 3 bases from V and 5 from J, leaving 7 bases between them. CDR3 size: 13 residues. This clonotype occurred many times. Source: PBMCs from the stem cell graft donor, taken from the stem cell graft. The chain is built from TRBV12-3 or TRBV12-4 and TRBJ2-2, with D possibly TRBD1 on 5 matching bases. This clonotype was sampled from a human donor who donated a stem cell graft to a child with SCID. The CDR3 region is CASSFSGTGELFF. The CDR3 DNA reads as TGTGCCAGCAGTTTCTCAGGGACCGGGGAGCTGTTTTTT.